This TCR beta chain was profiled in a study of Ad26.COV2.S vaccination and SARS-CoV-2 variants. Study details: Intramuscularly, Ad26.COV2.S was given either once or twice, 56 days apart.

In the case of this clone: Its antigen is as yet unknown.

Treatment defined: 19 received Ad26.COV2.S at low or high dose, single or two shots; 5 received placebo; per-sample allocation not given. All samples were drawn on day 63, counting from the first vaccine or placebo injection. An Ad26 vector that expressed Wuhan-strain SARS-CoV-2 spike constituted the vaccine. Broader study findings: Higher spike-specific TCR breadth was found in vaccine recipients than in placebo recipients.

Measured with immunoSEQ multiplex PCR; TCRdb has only the in-frame clones, and not every one. The sample holds 300,000 to 350,000 clones, around 84% seen once. V was cut by 5 bases and J by 3 bases, with 11 bases left in between. The CDR3 consists of 13 residues. The germline gives CDR1 WNHNN, CDR2 SYGVQD (reference sequence). The specimen was peripheral blood, collected in a trial of Ad26.COV2.S vaccine versus placebo. The chain combines TRBV10-1 with TRBJ2-7, with D perhaps matching TRBD1 or TRBD2 (5 bases each). The source of this sequence is a person aged 18-60 years who received the Ad26.COV2.S COVID-19 vaccine or a placebo. The CDR3 loop reads CASSRGRSYEQYF. CDR3 in DNA: TGCGCCAGCAGTAGGGGACGGAGCTACGAGCAGTACTTC.